This T cell receptor (beta chain) was identified during a study of T cell responses to AZD1222 COVID-19 vaccine. Overall study: Analysis merged second doses at about 4 or about 12 weeks.

The CDR3 length is 14 residues. Germline V gene sequence: CDR1 MNHEY, CDR2 SMNVEV (reference sequence). Trimming stripped 0 bases from V and 0 bases from J, with 3 bases between. Here immunoSEQ multiplex PCR was the method, and the copy in TCRdb shows in-frame clones only, minus some. The sample shows 95,000 to 150,000 clones, roughly 86% of them seen only once. Broader study findings: Clonal diversity was possibly underestimated, and the donors were mostly white British, with more females.

In its sample, this clone was seen a few times. Its target is not known. The sequence came from an adult in good health. This chain connects TRBV27 to TRBJ1-5; D gene uncertain. The specimen was peripheral blood, collected on day 0 of AZD1222 vaccination. CDR3 coding DNA: TGTGCCAGCAGTTTATCATATAGCAATCAGCCCCAGCATTTT. It specifies CASSLSYSNQPQHF.